This TCR beta chain was profiled in a study of shared clonotypes between healthy human individuals. As for the study in general: Donor composition was two women and three men, aged 18 to 49.

Every subset had its genomic DNA shared out evenly among several immunoSEQ plates. TCRdb's table, derived via immunoSEQ multiplex PCR, lists solely in-frame clones and lacks some. Here the sample spans some 530,000 clones, approximately 82% being singletons. V lost 2 bases to trimming and J lost 11 bases; unmatched junction nucleotides: 5. The CDR3 totals 13 residues. The germline V gene encodes CDR1 SNHLY and CDR2 FYNNEI. Study results and caveats: Clonotype sharing among the donors was expected to vary with sequencing depth.

Concerning this clone itself: The antigen is unknown.

The donor population consisted of healthy HIV-negative adults with no recent acute infections or vaccinations. The sequenced sample consisted of PBMCs. V and J are TRBV2 and TRBJ2-3, with 9 bases matching TRBD1. The TCR originated in a woman in her 40s in good health. Some clones in this sample may be carry-over from other donors' samples. As DNA, the CDR3 is TGTGCCAGCAGTGAACCCGGGACAGGGTTGCAGTATTTT. Protein product: CASSEPGTGLQYF.